The entry below gives a single T cell receptor beta chain sequence along with its context. Everyone who took part was roughly 18 to 89 years old, and they came from 24 US areas. This sample was taken from a study of blood T cell repertoires in COVID-19. Overall study: Samples came from the United States, Italy and Spain, spanning acute and convalescent COVID-19.

Germline CDR1 reads SGDLS; CDR2 reads YYNGEE. The CDR3 totals 13 residues. Trimming stripped 3 bases from V and 3 bases from J, with 9 bases between. Some clones are missing from TCRdb's copy, which holds only in-frame ones; the method was immunoSEQ multiplex PCR. The sample lists some 180,000 clones; 80% were seen once. Source material: PBMCs or T cells enriched from blood (not recorded which). The TCR originated in a man in his sixties who had been exposed to COVID-19. The chain uses TRBV9 and TRBJ1-1, with D unclear. The CDR3 bases are TGTGCCAGCAGCGAGAGCTTTCACACTGAAGCTTTCTTT. Translated, it gives CASSESFHTEAFF.